Each of the 27 T cell receptor beta chains below was sequenced from the same sample in a study of T cells after yellow fever vaccination. TCRdb analysed the 5' RACE reads with MiXCR anew, one entry per CDR3 protein. The sample yields 250,000 to 350,000 distinct CDR3 sequences, around 9.3% seen once. Sequencing was performed on CD4+ T cells sorted from PBMCs, taken 5 days after the yellow fever booster vaccination. Receptor source: a man aged 18 to 29 who received the YFV17D yellow fever vaccine.

V and J are TRBV6-5 and TRBJ1-1, with a weak D call TRBD1 (6 bases). Trimming removed 3 bases at V and 6 bases at J, with 17 bases between. Germline values: CDR1 MNHEY, CDR2 SVGAGI. This CDR3 has 15 amino acids. CDR3 protein: CASSYRLGASAEAFF. The CDR3 DNA sequence: TGTGCCAGCAGTTATCGTCTGGGGGCGTCGGCTGAAGCTTTCTTT.

The chain employs TRBV27 and TRBJ1-5; TRBD1 aligns across 12 bases. Per germline, CDR1 MNHEY and CDR2 SMNVEV (reference sequence). V trimming: 7 bases; J trimming: 3 bases; junction bases outside the gene matches: 16. This CDR3 is 19 amino acids long. CDR3 sequence (DNA): TGTGCCAGCAAAGGTACAGTGGGACAGGGGGCGCGGGACAATCAGCCCCAGCATTTT. Protein product: CASKGTVGQGARDNQPQHF.

This clonotype has ten or more counts. The chain combines TRBV6-2 or TRBV6-3 with TRBJ1-5, with TRBD1 matching 7 bases. Germline CDR1 and CDR2: MNHEY and SVGEGT. The CDR3 consists of 16 residues. J lost 6 bases, V lost 6 bases, and 14 bases had no gene match. CDR3: CASRYRVRAGGQPQHF. The CDR3 DNA sequence: TGTGCCAGCAGATACAGGGTTCGCGCAGGGGGTCAGCCCCAGCATTTT.

The sample holds many counts of this clonotype. The CDR3 DNA sequence: TGTGCCAGCAGTTACTCGAATATCAACTATGGCTACACCTTC. Translated, it gives CASSYSNINYGYTF. The chain links TRBV6-5 to TRBJ1-2, with no clear D. V dropped 0 bases and J dropped 2 bases, with 7 bases sitting between them. From germline, CDR1 is MNHEY and CDR2 SVGAGI. The CDR3 has 14 residues.

This rearrangement joins TRBV29-1 to TRBJ2-6; 10 bases are shared with TRBD1. With 4 bases clipped from V and 4 bases from J, the junction kept 7 bases outside the gene matches. This CDR3 has 16 residues. Germline V gives CDR1 SQVTM, CDR2 ANQGSEA. The CDR3 reads CSVVGTGASGANVLTF. CDR3 bases: TGCAGCGTTGTTGGGACAGGGGCATCCGGGGCCAACGTCCTGACTTTC.

The table lists this clonotype with a few counts. The chain combines TRBV5-4 with TRBJ1-5; D gene uncertain. Germline V CDR1 and CDR2: SGHNT, YYREEE (reference sequence). The germline V and J ends were trimmed by 2 bases and 7 bases, with 13 bases remaining between them. The CDR3 is 14 amino acids. CDR3 sequence: CASSFTFGRQPQHF. The CDR3 DNA follows: TGTGCCAGCAGCTTTACTTTCGGCCGGCAGCCCCAGCATTTT.

This clonotype was observed a handful of times. V gene TRBV6-5 combines with J gene TRBJ1-5, with a tentative D call TRBD1 (6 bases). V was cut by 0 bases and J by 3 bases, with 15 bases left in between. CDR1 and CDR2 from the germline V gene are MNHEY and SVGAGI. The length of the CDR3 is 17 residues. CDR3: CASSYSNVRGFNQPQHF. The CDR3 DNA reads TGTGCCAGCAGTTACTCGAACGTCAGGGGATTCAATCAGCCCCAGCATTTT.

This clonotype was detected a few times. This chain links TRBV18 with TRBJ1-2; the match to TRBD1 covers 7 bases. After removal of 5 bases from V and 4 bases from J, the junction contained 10 bases not matched to a gene. The length of the CDR3 is 15 residues. Looked up from germline, CDR1 is KGHSH and CDR2 is LQKENI. This CDR3 reads CASSTRQGRSYGYTF. Written as DNA, the CDR3 is TGTGCCAGCTCAACCCGACAGGGAAGGAGCTATGGCTACACCTTC.

This clonotype was seen many times. The chain combines TRBV29-1 with TRBJ2-7; D is perhaps TRBD1 (6 bases). This CDR3 has 15 amino acids. V lost 0 bases and J 4 bases, leaving 16 bases between the germline ends. CDR1 is SQVTM, CDR2 ANQGSEA, per germline. CDR3 DNA sequence: TGCAGCGTTGAAGATCGTTCCCAGGGGACGTACGAGCAGTACTTC. Translation gives CSVEDRSQGTYEQYF.

Worth noting for this clonotype: At one of its ends the junction is not consistent with the germline gene, which may arise from a read error. The chain joins TRBV25-1 to TRBJ1-4; tentative D call: TRBD1 (6 bases). CDR1 is MGHDK and CDR2 is SYGVNS in the germline V gene. The CDR3 contains 15 residues. The chain's CDR3 is CASSESGRGGEKLFF. CDR3 bases: TGTGCCAGCAGCGAATCGGGCAGGGGCGGTGAAAAACTGTTTTTT.

The chain employs TRBV11-2 and TRBJ2-5; D is uncertain. The CDR3 consists of 14 residues. The germline CDR1 and CDR2 sequences are SGHAT and FQNNGV. V lost 5 bases and J lost 5, with 15 bases in between. The CDR3 nucleotides are TGTGCCAGCAGCCCAAGGGTTCTTACGGAGACCCAGTACTTC. This codes for CASSPRVLTETQYF.

This clonotype was observed a handful of times. The chain couples TRBV3-1 to TRBJ2-2, with D hard to call. CDR1 is LGHDT, CDR2 YNNKEL, per germline (reference sequence). V was shortened by 2 bases and J by 3 bases, with 10 bases between the two germline ends. The CDR3 length is 15 residues. CDR3: CASSQPGRHTGELFF. The CDR3 bases are TGTGCCAGCAGCCAACCCGGACGGCACACCGGGGAGCTGTTTTTT.

The chain recombines TRBV4-1 with TRBJ1-1; TRBD1 is a possible D gene (6 bases). This CDR3 has 14 amino acids. Germline assignment: CDR1 MGHRA and CDR2 YSYEKL. V gave up 0 bases and J gave up 5 bases, with 10 bases separating them. Here the CDR3 reads CASSQDQGRTEAFF. Here the CDR3 DNA reads TGCGCCAGCAGCCAAGATCAGGGGAGGACTGAAGCTTTCTTT.

V and J are TRBV13 and TRBJ2-5; 8 nucleotides match TRBD2. The ends lost 5 bases at V and 5 bases at J; junction bases unmatched: 4. CDR3 length equals 13 residues. Per the germline V gene, CDR1 is PRHDT and CDR2 is FYEKMQ (reference sequence). The CDR3 sequence: CASSRRGAETQYF. The CDR3 region has the DNA TGTGCCAGCAGCCGGCGGGGGGCGGAGACCCAGTACTTC.

This clonotype was counted a few times. The DNA of the CDR3 is TGTGCCAGCAGTGAGTGGCAGGGGTACACTGAAGCTTTCTTT. Residues: CASSEWQGYTEAFF. The rearrangement joins TRBV2 to TRBJ1-1, with D perhaps matching TRBD1 (6 bases). This CDR3 has 14 residues. Germline V gives CDR1 SNHLY, CDR2 FYNNEI. V lost 3 bases to trimming and J lost 3 bases, with 11 bases between them.

This chain joins TRBV24-1 and TRBJ2-3; 15 nucleotides line up with TRBD2. Germline V gene lookup returns CDR1 KGHDR and CDR2 SFDVKD. This CDR3 is 19 amino acids long. Trimming took 7 bases from V and 2 from J; bases not matched to a gene: 12. In nucleotides, the CDR3 is TGTGCCACCAGCTCCGTCGCCGGGACTAGCGGGGGGTACACAGATACGCAGTATTTT. Residues: CATSSVAGTSGGYTDTQYF.

In this sample, this clonotype turned up many times. The chain links TRBV7-2 to TRBJ2-1, with 12 bases identical to TRBD2. With 1 base clipped from V and 9 bases from J, the junction kept 13 bases outside the gene matches. The CDR3 runs to 18 residues. The germline V gene encodes CDR1 SGHTA and CDR2 FQGNSA. CDR3 sequence (DNA): TGTGCCAGCAGCTTAGTTTCTTACGGACTAGCGGGGAGGGTTGAGCAGTTCTTC. It is translated as CASSLVSYGLAGRVEQFF.

This clonotype showed up just a few times. This chain uses TRBV12-5 with TRBJ2-1; D unresolved. CDR1 is LGHNT, CDR2 FRNRAP, per germline. The CDR3 has 17 amino acids. V was trimmed by 5 bases and J by 0 bases, leaving 17 bases between them. The CDR3 loop reads CASGPPRGASSYNEQFF. The CDR3, as DNA: TGTGCTAGTGGTCCCCCCCGAGGAGCGAGCTCCTACAATGAGCAGTTCTTC.

This clonotype occurred a few times. The V gene is TRBV6-1, the J gene TRBJ2-3, with 7 nucleotides matching TRBD1. This CDR3 is built from 16 residues. V trimming: 4 bases; J trimming: 6 bases; junction bases outside the gene matches: 13. Germline V CDR1 and CDR2: MNHNS, SASEGT. CDR3 residues: CASSGRDRDLRDTQYF. The DNA for the CDR3 is TGTGCCAGCAGTGGCCGGGACAGAGACTTAAGGGATACGCAGTATTTT.

This clonotype was detected a few times. V usage is TRBV4-1 and J usage is TRBJ2-7; 8 bases fit TRBD2. CDR1 MGHRA and CDR2 YSYEKL come from the germline V gene. V lost 0 bases and J lost 5; bases outside the gene matches: 9. The CDR3 extends over 16 amino acids. CDR3 DNA: TGCGCCAGCAGCCAAGATCGGGAGGGCGGCGTCGACGAGCAGTACTTC. This gives the protein CASSQDREGGVDEQYF.

This chain connects TRBV5-4 to TRBJ2-3; D assignment may be TRBD1 or TRBD2 (6 bases each). Germline V lookup: CDR1 SGHNT, CDR2 YYREEE (reference sequence). The CDR3 covers 16 residues. With 0 bases removed from V and 3 bases from J, the gap between germline ends came to 14 bases. CDR3 coding DNA: TGTGCCAGCAGCTTGGAACGGGGGCGCGTGACAGATACGCAGTATTTT. Translation: CASSLERGRVTDTQYF.

The table lists this clonotype with a few counts. The V call is TRBV11-1, the J call TRBJ2-5; a possible D gene is TRBD2 (5 bases). The CDR3 has 14 amino acids. Trimming shortened V by 4 bases and J by 3 bases, and 12 bases separated the two germline ends. Germline V gene lookup returns CDR1 SGHAT and CDR2 FQDESV (reference sequence). The CDR3 reads CASSSPAAEETQYF. The CDR3, as DNA: TGTGCCAGCAGCTCGCCGGCAGCGGAAGAGACCCAGTACTTC.

This clonotype was detected only a few times. This chain uses TRBV24-1 with TRBJ2-3; a weak D match, TRBD1 (5 bases). V was clipped by 2 bases and J by 6 bases, with 11 bases between them. Per the germline V gene, CDR1 is KGHDR and CDR2 is SFDVKD. There are 14 residues in the CDR3. The CDR3 DNA follows: TGTGCCACCAGTGATTCTGGGGCTGCGGATACGCAGTATTTT. This codes for CATSDSGAADTQYF.

This clonotype was counted ten times or more. This sequence joins TRBV18 and TRBJ1-5; D is ambiguous. The germline gives CDR1 KGHSH, CDR2 LQKENI. The CDR3 covers 16 residues. V dropped 3 bases and J dropped 0 bases, with 12 bases sitting between them. DNA for the CDR3: TGTGCCAGCTCACCCTCCGGAAGAGTTAGCAATCAGCCCCAGCATTTT. This translates into CASSPSGRVSNQPQHF.

This clonotype was detected a few times. The chain recombines TRBV7-2 with TRBJ1-2, with TRBD1 identical over 9 bases. The V gene end was trimmed by 2 bases and the J gene end by 2 bases; junction bases not matched to a gene: 3. The CDR3 runs 15 residues. CDR1 is SGHTA and CDR2 is FQGNSA in the germline V gene. Here the CDR3 DNA reads TGTGCCAGCAGCTTAACCGGGACAGGGAACTATGGCTACACCTTC. Protein: CASSLTGTGNYGYTF.

This clonotype has more than one count but fewer than ten. The rearrangement links TRBV7-9 to TRBJ1-1; a weak D match, TRBD1 (6 bases). The CDR3 loop spans 12 amino acids. Per germline, CDR1 SEHNR and CDR2 FQNEAQ (reference sequence). V dropped 1 base and J dropped 8 bases, with 8 bases sitting between them. The DNA of the CDR3 is TGTGCCAGCAGCTTAGAGGGGGGCGAAGCTTTCTTT. Amino acid sequence: CASSLEGGEAFF.

This clonotype was counted ten times or more. The chain couples TRBV6-5 to TRBJ1-5, with D tentatively TRBD1 (6 bases). This CDR3 has 14 residues. Germline CDR1 and CDR2: MNHEY and SVGAGI. Trimming took off 2 bases at V and 7 bases at J, with 12 bases between the two ends. The CDR3 region is CASSYGGPSQPQHF. The CDR3 coding sequence is TGTGCCAGCAGTTACGGGGGCCCAAGCCAGCCCCAGCATTTT.